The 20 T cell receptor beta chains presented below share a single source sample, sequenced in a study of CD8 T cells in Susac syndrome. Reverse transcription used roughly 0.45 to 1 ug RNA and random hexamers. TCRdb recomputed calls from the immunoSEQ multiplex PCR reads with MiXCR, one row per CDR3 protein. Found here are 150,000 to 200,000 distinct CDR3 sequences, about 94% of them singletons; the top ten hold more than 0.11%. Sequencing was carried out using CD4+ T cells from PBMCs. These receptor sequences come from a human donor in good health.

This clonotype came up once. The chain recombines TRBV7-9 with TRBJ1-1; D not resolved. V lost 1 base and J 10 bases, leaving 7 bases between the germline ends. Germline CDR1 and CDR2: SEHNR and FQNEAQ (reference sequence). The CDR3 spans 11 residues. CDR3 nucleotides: TGTGCCAGCAGCTTAGGGGCTCCAGCTTTCTTT. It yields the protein CASSLGAPAFF.

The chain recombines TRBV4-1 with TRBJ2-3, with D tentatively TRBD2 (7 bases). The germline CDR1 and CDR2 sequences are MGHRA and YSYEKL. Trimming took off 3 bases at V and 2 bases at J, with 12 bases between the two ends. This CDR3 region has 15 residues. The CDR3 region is CASSQAGALTDTQYF. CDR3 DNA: TGCGCCAGCAGCCAGGCGGGGGCCCTCACAGATACGCAGTATTTT.

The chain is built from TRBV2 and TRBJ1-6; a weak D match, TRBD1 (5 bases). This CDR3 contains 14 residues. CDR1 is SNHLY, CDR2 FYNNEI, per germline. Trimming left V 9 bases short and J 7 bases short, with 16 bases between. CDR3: CASMTETRNSPLHF. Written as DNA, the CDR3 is TGTGCCAGTATGACAGAAACTCGGAATTCACCCCTCCACTTT.

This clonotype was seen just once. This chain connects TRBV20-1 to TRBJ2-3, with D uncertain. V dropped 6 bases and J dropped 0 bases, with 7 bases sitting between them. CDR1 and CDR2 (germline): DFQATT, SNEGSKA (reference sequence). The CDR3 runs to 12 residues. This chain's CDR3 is CSATFSTDTQYF. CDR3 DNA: TGCAGTGCAACCTTTAGCACAGATACGCAGTATTTT.

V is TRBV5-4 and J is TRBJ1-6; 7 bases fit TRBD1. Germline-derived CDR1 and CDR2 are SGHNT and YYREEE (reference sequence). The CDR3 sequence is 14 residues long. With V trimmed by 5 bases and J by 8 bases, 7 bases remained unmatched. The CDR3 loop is CASRRQGIDSPLHF. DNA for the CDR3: TGTGCCAGCAGAAGACAGGGAATAGATTCACCCCTCCACTTT.

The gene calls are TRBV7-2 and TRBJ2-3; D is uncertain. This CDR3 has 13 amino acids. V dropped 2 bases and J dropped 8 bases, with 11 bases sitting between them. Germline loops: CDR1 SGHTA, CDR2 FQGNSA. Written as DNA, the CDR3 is TGTGCCAGCAGCTTAAACACCCTTGGTACGCAGTATTTT. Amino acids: CASSLNTLGTQYF.

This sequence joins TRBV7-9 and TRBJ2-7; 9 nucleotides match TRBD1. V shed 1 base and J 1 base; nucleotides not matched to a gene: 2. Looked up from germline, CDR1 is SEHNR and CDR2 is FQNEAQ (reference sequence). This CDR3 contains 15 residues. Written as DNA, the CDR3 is TGTGCCAGCAGCTTAGGACAGGGGGTTTCCTACGAGCAGTACTTC. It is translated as CASSLGQGVSYEQYF.

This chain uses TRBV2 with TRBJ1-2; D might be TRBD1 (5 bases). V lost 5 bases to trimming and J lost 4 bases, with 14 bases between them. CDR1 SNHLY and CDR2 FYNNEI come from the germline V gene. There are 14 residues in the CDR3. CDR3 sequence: CASSPPGGGYGYTF. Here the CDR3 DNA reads TGTGCCAGCAGTCCACCGGGGGGGGGCTATGGCTACACCTTC.

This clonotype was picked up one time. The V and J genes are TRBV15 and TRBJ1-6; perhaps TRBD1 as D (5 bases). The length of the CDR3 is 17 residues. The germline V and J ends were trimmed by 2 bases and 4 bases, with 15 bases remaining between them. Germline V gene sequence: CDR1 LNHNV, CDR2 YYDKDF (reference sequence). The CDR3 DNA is TGTGCCACCAGCAGACATGACCCAGGGTCGTATAATTCACCCCTCCACTTT. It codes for CATSRHDPGSYNSPLHF.

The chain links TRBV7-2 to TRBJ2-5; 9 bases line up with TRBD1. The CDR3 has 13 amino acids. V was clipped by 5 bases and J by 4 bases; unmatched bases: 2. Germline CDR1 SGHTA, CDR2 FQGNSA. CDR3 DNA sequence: TGTGCCAGCAGCCAGGGACAGGGAGAGACCCAGTACTTC. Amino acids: CASSQGQGETQYF.

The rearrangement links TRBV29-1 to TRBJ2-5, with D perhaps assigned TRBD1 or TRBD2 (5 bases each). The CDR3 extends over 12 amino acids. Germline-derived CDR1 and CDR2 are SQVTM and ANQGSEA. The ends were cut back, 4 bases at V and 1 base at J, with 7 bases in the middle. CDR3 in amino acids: CSVVGTQETQYF. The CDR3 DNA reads TGCAGCGTTGTCGGGACCCAAGAGACCCAGTACTTC.

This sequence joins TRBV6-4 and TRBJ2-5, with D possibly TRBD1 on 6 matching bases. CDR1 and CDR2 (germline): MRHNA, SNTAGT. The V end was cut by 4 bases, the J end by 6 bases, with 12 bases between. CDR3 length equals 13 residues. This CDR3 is CASSGETGQTQYF. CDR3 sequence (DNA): TGTGCCAGCAGTGGGGAGACAGGTCAGACCCAGTACTTC.

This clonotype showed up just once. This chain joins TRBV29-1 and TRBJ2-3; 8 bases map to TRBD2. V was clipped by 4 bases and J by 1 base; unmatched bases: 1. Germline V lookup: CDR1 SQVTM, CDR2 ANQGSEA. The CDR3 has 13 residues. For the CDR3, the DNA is TGCAGCGTTGCGGGGGGGGGCACAGATACGCAGTATTTT. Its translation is CSVAGGGTDTQYF.

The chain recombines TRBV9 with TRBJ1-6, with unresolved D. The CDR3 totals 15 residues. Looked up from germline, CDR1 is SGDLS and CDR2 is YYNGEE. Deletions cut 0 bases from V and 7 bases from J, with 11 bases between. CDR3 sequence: CASSVVATVNSPLHF. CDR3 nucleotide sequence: TGTGCCAGCAGCGTAGTCGCCACGGTCAATTCACCCCTCCACTTT.

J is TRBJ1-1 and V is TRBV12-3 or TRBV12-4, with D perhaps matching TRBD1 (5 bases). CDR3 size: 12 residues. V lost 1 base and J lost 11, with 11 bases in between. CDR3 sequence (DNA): TGTGCCAGCAGTTTAGGGGCAGGGTTGGCTTTCTTT. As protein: CASSLGAGLAFF.

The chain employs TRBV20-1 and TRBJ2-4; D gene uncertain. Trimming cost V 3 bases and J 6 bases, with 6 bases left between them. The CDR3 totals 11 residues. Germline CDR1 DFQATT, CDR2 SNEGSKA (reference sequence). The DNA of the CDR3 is TGCAGTGCTAGTTCTATAAACATTCAGTACTTC. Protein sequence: CSASSINIQYF.

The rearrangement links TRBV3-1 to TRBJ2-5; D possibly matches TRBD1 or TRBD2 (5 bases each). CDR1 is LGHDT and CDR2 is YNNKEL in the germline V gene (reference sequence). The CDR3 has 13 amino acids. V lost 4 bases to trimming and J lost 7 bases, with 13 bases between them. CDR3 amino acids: CASSLGRSGTQYF. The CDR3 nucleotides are TGTGCCAGCAGCCTGGGACGGTCCGGGACCCAGTACTTC.

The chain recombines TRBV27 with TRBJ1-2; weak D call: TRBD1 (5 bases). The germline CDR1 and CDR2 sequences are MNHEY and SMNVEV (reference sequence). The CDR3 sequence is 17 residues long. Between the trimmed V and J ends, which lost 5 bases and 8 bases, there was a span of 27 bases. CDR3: CASSPSDGNKRGWGYTF. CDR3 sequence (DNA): TGTGCCAGCAGTCCTAGTGATGGTAATAAGAGGGGCTGGGGCTACACCTTC.

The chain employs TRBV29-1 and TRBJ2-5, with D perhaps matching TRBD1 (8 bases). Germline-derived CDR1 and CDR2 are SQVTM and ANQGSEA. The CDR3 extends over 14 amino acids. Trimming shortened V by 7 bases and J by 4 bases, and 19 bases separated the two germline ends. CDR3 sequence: CSGDRGGGRETQYF. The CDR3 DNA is TGCAGCGGAGACAGGGGAGGGGGAAGAGAGACCCAGTACTTC.

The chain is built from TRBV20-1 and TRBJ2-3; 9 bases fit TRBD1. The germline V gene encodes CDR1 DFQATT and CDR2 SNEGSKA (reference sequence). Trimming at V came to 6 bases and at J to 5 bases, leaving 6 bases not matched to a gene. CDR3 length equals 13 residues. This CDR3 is CSAGDRDRDTQYF. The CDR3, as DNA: TGCAGTGCCGGGGACAGGGACAGAGATACGCAGTATTTT.